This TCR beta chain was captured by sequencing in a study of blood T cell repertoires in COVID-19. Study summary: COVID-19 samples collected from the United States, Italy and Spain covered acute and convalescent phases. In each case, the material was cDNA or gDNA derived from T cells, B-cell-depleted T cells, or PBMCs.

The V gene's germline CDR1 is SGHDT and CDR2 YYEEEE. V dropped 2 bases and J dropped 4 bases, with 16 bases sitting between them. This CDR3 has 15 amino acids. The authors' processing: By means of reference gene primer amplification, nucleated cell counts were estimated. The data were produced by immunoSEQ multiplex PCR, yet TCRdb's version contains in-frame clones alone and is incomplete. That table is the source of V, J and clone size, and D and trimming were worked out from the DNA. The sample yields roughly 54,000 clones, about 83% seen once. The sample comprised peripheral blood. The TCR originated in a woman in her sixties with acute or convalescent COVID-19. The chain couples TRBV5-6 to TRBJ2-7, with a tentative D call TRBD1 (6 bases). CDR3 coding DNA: TGTGCCAGCAGCTTAATGGAGAGGGGGTTATACGAGCAGTACTTC. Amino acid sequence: CASSLMERGLYEQYF.